Presented here are 19 T cell receptor beta chains from one specimen sequenced in a study of blood T cells in healthy people across ages. With a J-beta primer mix and a sample-barcoded 5' primer, a second PCR ran roughly 6 to 11 cycles. TCRdb recomputed calls from the 5' RACE reads with MiXCR, one row per CDR3 protein. Of approximately 900,000 distinct CDR3 sequences in the sample, 48% were seen once. The sample comprised blood. The receptor set was obtained from a man younger than 40 in good health.

The V call is TRBV7-2, the J call TRBJ1-4, with TRBD1 matching over 7 bases. There are 15 residues in the CDR3. V lost 4 bases and J lost 8; bases outside the gene matches: 10. CDR1 is SGHTA, CDR2 FQGNSA, per germline. The CDR3 here is CASSSGEGAGEKLFF. DNA for the CDR3: TGTGCCAGCAGCTCTGGGGAGGGGGCGGGGGAAAAACTGTTTTTT.

The chain has TRBV7-2 and TRBJ2-5; 9 positions match TRBD1. The J call could be wrong; TRBJ2-7 is a better fit for the DNA end. CDR3 length: 16 amino acids. Germline assignment: CDR1 SGHTA and CDR2 FQGNSA. The CDR3 DNA follows: TGTGCCAGCAGCTTATACAGGACAGGGGTTGGCTACGAGCAGTACTTC. Translated, it gives CASSLYRTGVGYEQYF.

In regard to this clonotype: Mismatch with germline at one junction end may stem from a read error. V usage is TRBV7-2 and J usage is TRBJ1-6; D is ambiguous. Germline-derived CDR1 and CDR2 are SGHTA and FQGNSA. This CDR3 is built from 16 residues. The CDR3 bases are TGTGCCAGCAGCTTAGACTCTAGCTCCTATAATTCACCCCCCCACTTT. Protein sequence: CASSLDSSSYNSPPHF.

The chain combines TRBV7-2 with TRBJ2-7; 8 positions match TRBD2. From germline, CDR1 is SGHTA and CDR2 FQGNSA. The junction had 12 bases not matched to a gene; V was cut back by 5 bases and J by 0 bases. The CDR3 is made up of 17 amino acids. CDR3 sequence: CASSPLLAAVYSYEQYF. The CDR3 nucleotides read TGTGCCAGCAGCCCCCTACTAGCGGCAGTATACTCCTACGAGCAGTACTTC.

The CDR3 protein is CSAGGLSGGTQYF. DNA for the CDR3: TGCAGTGCGGGGGGCCTCTCGGGAGGGACCCAGTACTTC. J is TRBJ2-5 and V is TRBV20-1, with a weak D call TRBD2 (7 bases). Trimming shortened V by 6 bases and J by 7 bases, and 18 bases separated the two germline ends. The CDR3 runs to 13 residues. Looked up from germline, CDR1 is DFQATT and CDR2 is SNEGSKA (reference sequence).

Remarks on this clonotype: One end of the junction fails to match germline, which may point to a read error. The V and J genes are TRBV6-5 and TRBJ2-3; the match to TRBD2 covers 8 bases. Germline V gene data show CDR1 as MNHEY and CDR2 as SVGAGI. The CDR3 spans 16 residues. The CDR3 spells CAGRGPGTRARDTQYF. The CDR3 DNA reads TGTGCCGGCAGGGGCCCAGGGACTAGAGCAAGAGATACGCAGTATTTT.

The genes are TRBV5-1 and TRBJ2-5; either TRBD1 or TRBD2 may fit D (7 bases each). There are 16 residues in the CDR3. Germline CDR1 is SGHRS and CDR2 is YFSETQ. The ends were cut back, 4 bases at V and 4 bases at J, with 20 bases in the middle. The CDR3 loop reads CASSRGDSTFRETQYF. The CDR3 nucleotides are TGCGCCAGCAGCCGGGGGGACAGTACCTTTCGAGAGACCCAGTACTTC. The variable domain in full, completed from reference TRBV5-1 and TRBJ2-5, reads KAGVTQTPRYLIKTRGQQVTLSCSPISGHRSVSWYQQTPGQGLQFLFEYFSETQRNKGNFPGRFSGRQFSNSRSEMNVSTLELGDSALYLCASSRGDSTFRETQYFGPGTRLLVL.

The chain is built from TRBV11-3 and TRBJ1-2; D ambiguous. Germline V gene lookup returns CDR1 SGHNT and CDR2 YENEEA. Deletions cut 4 bases from V and 12 bases from J, with 12 bases between. This CDR3 is built from 11 residues. The CDR3 loop is CASSSDGFHTF. CDR3 DNA: TGTGCCAGCAGCTCGGACGGGTTTCACACCTTC. The variable domain in full, completed from reference TRBV11-3 and TRBJ1-2, reads EAGVVQSPRYKIIEKKQPVAFWCNPISGHNTLYWYLQNLGQGPELLIRYENEEAVDDSQLPKDRFSAERLKGVDSTLKIQPAELGDSAVYLCASSSDGFHTFGSGTRLTVV.

This clonotype occurred many times. J is TRBJ2-5 and V is TRBV3-1; 7 nucleotides line up with TRBD2. V shed 4 bases, J shed 5 bases, and the junction held 7 bases outside the gene matches. The CDR3 spans 14 residues. Germline lookup yields CDR1 LGHDT and CDR2 YNNKEL (reference sequence). For the CDR3, the DNA is TGTGCCAGCAGCCCTAGCGGAAGTGTGGAGACCCAGTACTTC. Translating gives CASSPSGSVETQYF.

The chain joins TRBV3-1 to TRBJ2-3; TRBD2 is a possible D gene (6 bases). Germline CDR1 reads LGHDT; CDR2 reads YNNKEL (reference sequence). This CDR3 contains 18 residues. Trimming pared 4 bases from V and 2 bases from J, leaving 22 bases between. CDR3 DNA sequence: TGTGCCAGCAGCCCTTCTTATGGGGGGACTTCGTCCACAGATACGCAGTATTTT. Protein: CASSPSYGGTSSTDTQYF.

The rearrangement uses TRBV12-5 and TRBJ1-5; D may be TRBD1 (5 bases). Germline V gene sequence: CDR1 LGHNT, CDR2 FRNRAP. This CDR3 has 14 residues. CDR3 region: CPRPRDYSNQPQHF. Written as DNA, the CDR3 is TGTCCCCGCCCCCGGGACTATAGCAATCAGCCCCAGCATTTT.

This clonotype was counted a few times. The rearrangement links TRBV7-8 to TRBJ2-1, with TRBD2 identical over 9 bases. This CDR3 is 16 amino acids long. Trimming took 1 base from V and 2 from J; bases not matched to a gene: 3. Per germline, CDR1 SGHVS and CDR2 FQNEAQ. CDR3 DNA: TGTGCCAGCAGCTTAGAAGCGGGGGGTGCCTACAATGAGCAGTTCTTC. This gives the protein CASSLEAGGAYNEQFF. The full variable domain, its missing parts supplied by reference TRBV7-8 and TRBJ2-1, is GAGVSQSPRYKVAKRGQDVALRCDPISGHVSLFWYQQALGQGPEFLTYFQNEAQLDKSGLPSDRFFAERPEGSVSTLKIQRTQQEDSAVYLCASSLEAGGAYNEQFFGPGTRLTVL.

The chain combines TRBV7-9 with TRBJ2-7; D gene ambiguous. The germline gives CDR1 SEHNR, CDR2 FQNEAQ (reference sequence). This CDR3 has 10 amino acids. The ends were cut back, 9 bases at V and 5 bases at J, with 8 bases in the middle. The CDR3 loop reads CASGVDEQYF. CDR3 nucleotides: TGTGCCAGTGGCGTGGACGAGCAGTACTTC. The full variable domain, in which reference TRBV7-9 and TRBJ2-7 provide the parts outside the CDR3, is DTGVSQNPRHKITKRGQNVTFRCDPISEHNRLYWYRQTLGQGPEFLTYFQNEAQLEKSRLLSDRFSAERPKGSFSTLEIQRTEQGDSAMYLCASGVDEQYFGPGTRLTVT.

The chain combines TRBV12-3 or TRBV12-4 with TRBJ1-2; 7 bases line up with TRBD1. V gave up 4 bases and J gave up 6 bases; unmatched junction bases: 8. The CDR3 consists of 14 residues. CDR3 sequence: CASSSGTVNDGYTF. CDR3 DNA: TGTGCCAGCAGTTCGGGGACAGTCAACGATGGCTACACCTTC.

V gene TRBV27 combines with J gene TRBJ1-5; D may be TRBD1 (5 bases). The germline V gene encodes CDR1 MNHEY and CDR2 SMNVEV (reference sequence). V lost 6 bases to trimming and J lost 0 bases, with 12 bases between them. The CDR3 length is 15 residues. CDR3 loop: CASSGLRVSNQPQHF. As DNA, the CDR3 is TGTGCCAGCAGCGGCCTCAGGGTTAGCAATCAGCCCCAGCATTTT.

This chain connects TRBV27 to TRBJ2-1; D gene ambiguous. V was trimmed by 1 base and J by 0 bases, leaving 1 base between them. Germline V gene lookup returns CDR1 MNHEY and CDR2 SMNVEV (reference sequence). This CDR3 region has 13 residues. As DNA, the CDR3 is TGTGCCAGCAGTTTATACTCCTACAATGAGCAGTTCTTC. It specifies CASSLYSYNEQFF.

This clonotype was observed a handful of times. The rearrangement joins TRBV4-1 to TRBJ2-7, with D possibly TRBD1 on 6 matching bases. Germline V gene sequence: CDR1 MGHRA, CDR2 YSYEKL. Trimming cost V 1 base and J 1 base, with 11 bases left between them. This CDR3 is 15 amino acids long. The CDR3 sequence is CASSQAGAPSYEQYF. CDR3 coding DNA: TGCGCCAGCAGCCAAGCAGGGGCCCCATCCTACGAGCAGTACTTC.

In this sample, this clonotype turned up a few times. J is TRBJ2-4 and V is TRBV7-2; D possibly matches TRBD1 or TRBD2 (5 bases each). Gene TRBJ2-7 matches the end of the DNA better, so the J call may be wrong. The germline gives CDR1 SGHTA, CDR2 FQGNSA. CDR3 length: 16 residues. The CDR3 is CASSFIRDAYSYEQYF. In DNA form, the CDR3 reads TGTGCCAGCAGTTTCATCCGGGACGCCTACTCCTACGAGCAGTACTTC.

The chain joins TRBV20-1 to TRBJ2-3; 9 nucleotides agree with TRBD2. The CDR3 runs to 15 residues. The V segment lost 6 bases and the J segment 3 bases; nucleotides outside the gene matches: 10. Germline CDR1 reads DFQATT; CDR2 reads SNEGSKA (reference sequence). The CDR3 protein is CSARTPSGDTDTQYF. Written as DNA, the CDR3 is TGCAGTGCCCGGACCCCTAGCGGGGATACAGATACGCAGTATTTT.